Listed here are 9 T cell receptor beta chains from one sample, sequenced in a study of blood T cell repertoires in COVID-19. Only in-frame clones appear in the TCRdb table, and some are missing; sequencing was by immunoSEQ multiplex PCR. This sample has over 250,000 clones; 80% to 90% occur once, and the top ten carry approximately 2.5%. Sequencing was done on a sample of PBMCs or T cells enriched from blood (not recorded which). These receptors all come from a woman between 18 and 29 years old who had recovered from COVID-19.

J is TRBJ1-4 and V is TRBV7-9; 9 nucleotides agree with TRBD1. The CDR3 sequence is 14 residues long. V dropped 1 base and J dropped 8; count of bases not matched to a gene: 2. CDR1 and CDR2 (germline): SEHNR, FQNEAQ (reference sequence). The CDR3 reads CASSLDRGLEKLFF. The CDR3 DNA sequence: TGTGCCAGCAGCTTAGACAGGGGGCTCGAAAAACTGTTTTTT.

This clone was picked up one time. The chain carries TRBV19 and TRBJ1-2; D not resolved. CDR1 and CDR2 (germline): LNHDA, SQIVND (reference sequence). This CDR3 has 14 residues. Trimming left V 2 bases short and J 4 bases short, with 11 bases between. CDR3 coding DNA: TGTGCCAGTAGTATATTTCGCGGAACCTATGGCTACACCTTC. Translating it yields CASSIFRGTYGYTF.

The chain links TRBV10-3 to TRBJ1-1; no clear D. This CDR3 has 17 residues. CDR1 is ENHRY and CDR2 is SYGVKD in the germline V gene. V lost 3 bases to trimming and J lost 0 bases, with 17 bases between them. CDR3 loop: CAISEQGARIMNTEAFF. The CDR3 nucleotides are TGTGCCATCAGTGAACAAGGAGCGCGTATCATGAACACTGAAGCTTTCTTT.

The chain is built from TRBV29-1 and TRBJ1-2; D might be TRBD1 (5 bases). The CDR3 totals 11 residues. V was trimmed by 6 bases and J by 8 bases, leaving 13 bases between them. Germline loops: CDR1 SQVTM, CDR2 ANQGSEA. CDR3 in amino acids: CSVEGNWGYTF. CDR3 nucleotide sequence: TGCAGCGTGGAGGGGAATTGGGGCTACACCTTC.

The chain is built from TRBV27 and TRBJ1-2; 7 nucleotides line up with TRBD1. The V gene's germline CDR1 is MNHEY and CDR2 SMNVEV (reference sequence). CDR3 length equals 15 residues. The V segment lost 10 bases and the J segment 2 bases; nucleotides outside the gene matches: 13. The CDR3 bases are TGTGCCAACCTGTCCAGTGCGGGACAGAACTATGGCTACACCTTC. It codes for CANLSSAGQNYGYTF.

V and J are TRBV3-1 (or the pseudogene TRBV3-2) and TRBJ2-5, with D uncertain. CDR1 is LGHDT and CDR2 is YNNKEL in the germline V gene (reference sequence). The CDR3 covers 8 residues. V was clipped by 2 bases and J by 14 bases, with 3 bases between them. This CDR3 is CASSQPYF. In DNA, the CDR3 is TGTGCCAGCAGCCAACCTTACTTC.

The rearrangement uses TRBV5-1 and TRBJ2-3, with 7 bases aligning to TRBD2. The germline CDR1 and CDR2 sequences are SGHRS and YFSETQ. The CDR3 runs 16 residues. The V gene end was trimmed by 0 bases and the J gene end by 3 bases; junction bases not matched to a gene: 7. The CDR3 spells CASSLVGGGRTDTQYF. CDR3 DNA sequence: TGCGCCAGCAGCTTGGTAGGCGGGGGTCGTACAGATACGCAGTATTTT. The full variable domain, in which reference TRBV5-1 and TRBJ2-3 provide the parts outside the CDR3, is KAGVTQTPRYLIKTRGQQVTLSCSPISGHRSVSWYQQTPGQGLQFLFEYFSETQRNKGNFPGRFSGRQFSNSRSEMNVSTLELGDSALYLCASSLVGGGRTDTQYFGPGTRLTVL.

The chain carries TRBV10-3 and TRBJ2-7; the match to TRBD1 covers 7 bases. CDR3 length equals 16 residues. CDR1 is ENHRY and CDR2 is SYGVKD in the germline V gene. With V trimmed by 1 base and J by 4 bases, 10 bases remained unmatched. The CDR3 protein is CAISEYGTDSLYEQYF. CDR3 in DNA: TGTGCCATCAGTGAGTACGGGACAGATAGCCTATACGAGCAGTACTTC.

The rearrangement uses TRBV2 and TRBJ1-5, with 9 bases that match TRBD1. CDR1 SNHLY and CDR2 FYNNEI come from the germline V gene. The CDR3 runs 16 residues. Trimming cost V 0 bases and J 5 bases; bases outside gene matches: 5. CDR3 DNA: TGTGCCAGCAGTGAAGCACGCAACAGGGGGCATCAGCCCCAGCATTTT. Its protein is CASSEARNRGHQPQHF.